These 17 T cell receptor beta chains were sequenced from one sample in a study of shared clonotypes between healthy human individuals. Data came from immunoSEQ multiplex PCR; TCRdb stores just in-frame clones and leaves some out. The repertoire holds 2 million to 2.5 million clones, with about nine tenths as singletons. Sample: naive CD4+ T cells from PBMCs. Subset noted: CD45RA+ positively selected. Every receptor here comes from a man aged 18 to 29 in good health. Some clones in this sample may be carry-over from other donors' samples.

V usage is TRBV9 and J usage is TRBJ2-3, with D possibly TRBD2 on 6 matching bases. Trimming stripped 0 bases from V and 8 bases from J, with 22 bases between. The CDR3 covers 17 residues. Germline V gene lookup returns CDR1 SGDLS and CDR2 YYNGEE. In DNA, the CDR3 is TGTGCCAGCAGCGTAGATGCGGCGGGGAAGGCTATGGGTACGCAGTATTTT. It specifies CASSVDAAGKAMGTQYF.

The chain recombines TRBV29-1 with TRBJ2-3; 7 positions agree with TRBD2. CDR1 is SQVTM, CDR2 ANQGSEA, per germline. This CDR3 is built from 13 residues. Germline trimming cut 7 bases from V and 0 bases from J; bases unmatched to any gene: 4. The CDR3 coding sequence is TGCAGCGCCGGGACTACTAGCACAGATACGCAGTATTTT. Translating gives CSAGTTSTDTQYF.

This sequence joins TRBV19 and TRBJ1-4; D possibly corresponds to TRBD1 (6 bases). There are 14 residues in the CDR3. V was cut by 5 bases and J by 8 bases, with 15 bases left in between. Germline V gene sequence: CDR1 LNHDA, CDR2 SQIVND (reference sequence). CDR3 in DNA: TGTGCCAGTAGTGCGGACAGAAGTTTAGAAAAACTGTTTTTT. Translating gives CASSADRSLEKLFF.

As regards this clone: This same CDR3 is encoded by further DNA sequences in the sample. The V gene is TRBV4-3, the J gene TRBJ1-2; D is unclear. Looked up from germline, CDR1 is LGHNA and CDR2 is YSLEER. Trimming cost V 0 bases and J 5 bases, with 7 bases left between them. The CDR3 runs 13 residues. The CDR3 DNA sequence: TGCGCCAGCAGCCAAGACCGGTCTTATGGCTACACCTTC. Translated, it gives CASSQDRSYGYTF.

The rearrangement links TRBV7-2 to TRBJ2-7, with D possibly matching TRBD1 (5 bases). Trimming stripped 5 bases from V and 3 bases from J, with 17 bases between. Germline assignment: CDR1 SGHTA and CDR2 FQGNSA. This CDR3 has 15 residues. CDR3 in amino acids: CASSLVRSGNYEQYF. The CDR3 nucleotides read TGTGCCAGCAGCCTCGTCCGGTCAGGGAACTACGAGCAGTACTTC.

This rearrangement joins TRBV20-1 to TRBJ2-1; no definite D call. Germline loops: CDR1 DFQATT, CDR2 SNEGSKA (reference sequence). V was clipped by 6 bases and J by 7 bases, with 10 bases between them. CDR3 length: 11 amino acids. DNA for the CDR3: TGCAGTGCCGGAGATCCAAATGAGCAGTTCTTC. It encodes CSAGDPNEQFF.

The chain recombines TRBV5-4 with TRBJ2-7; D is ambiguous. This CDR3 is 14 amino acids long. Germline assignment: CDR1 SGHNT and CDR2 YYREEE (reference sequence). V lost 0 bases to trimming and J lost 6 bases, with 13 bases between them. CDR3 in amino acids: CASSLDPSQAEQYF. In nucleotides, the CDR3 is TGTGCCAGCAGCTTGGACCCGAGCCAGGCCGAGCAGTACTTC. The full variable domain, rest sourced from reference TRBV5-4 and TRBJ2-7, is ETGVTQSPTHLIKTRGQQVTLRCSSQSGHNTVSWYQQALGQGPQFIFQYYREEENGRGNFPPRFSGLQFPNYSSELNVNALELDDSALYLCASSLDPSQAEQYFGPGTRLTVT.

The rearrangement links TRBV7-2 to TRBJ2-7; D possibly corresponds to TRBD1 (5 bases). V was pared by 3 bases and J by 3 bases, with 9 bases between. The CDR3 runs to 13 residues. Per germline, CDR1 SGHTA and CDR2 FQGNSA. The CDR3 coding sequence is TGTGCCAGCAGCTTTGGCAGGGTCTACGAGCAGTACTTC. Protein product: CASSFGRVYEQYF.

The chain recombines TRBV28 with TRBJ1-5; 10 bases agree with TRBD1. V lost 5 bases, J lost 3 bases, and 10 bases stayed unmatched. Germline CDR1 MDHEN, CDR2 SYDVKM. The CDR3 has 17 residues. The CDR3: CASSSGDRGASNQPQHF. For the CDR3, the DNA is TGTGCCAGCAGTAGTGGGGACAGGGGCGCATCCAATCAGCCCCAGCATTTT.

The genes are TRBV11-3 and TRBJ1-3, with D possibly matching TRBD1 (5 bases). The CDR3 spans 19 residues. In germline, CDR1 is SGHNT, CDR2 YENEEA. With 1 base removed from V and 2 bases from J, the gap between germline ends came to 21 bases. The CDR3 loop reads CASSLVSRVTGSTGNTIYF. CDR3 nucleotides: TGTGCCAGCAGCTTAGTTTCCAGGGTGACCGGATCGACTGGAAACACCATATATTTT.

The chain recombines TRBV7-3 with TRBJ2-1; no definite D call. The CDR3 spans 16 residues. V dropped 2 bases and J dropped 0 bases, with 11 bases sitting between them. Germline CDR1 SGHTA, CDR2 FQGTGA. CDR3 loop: CASSLGSAVSYNEQFF. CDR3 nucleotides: TGTGCCAGCAGCTTAGGCAGCGCCGTCTCCTACAATGAGCAGTTCTTC.

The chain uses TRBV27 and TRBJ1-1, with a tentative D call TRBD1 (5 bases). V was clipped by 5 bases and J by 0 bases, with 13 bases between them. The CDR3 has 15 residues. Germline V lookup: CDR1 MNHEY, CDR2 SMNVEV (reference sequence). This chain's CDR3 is CASSAKTALNTEAFF. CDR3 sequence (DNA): TGTGCCAGCAGTGCAAAGACAGCGTTGAACACTGAAGCTTTCTTT.

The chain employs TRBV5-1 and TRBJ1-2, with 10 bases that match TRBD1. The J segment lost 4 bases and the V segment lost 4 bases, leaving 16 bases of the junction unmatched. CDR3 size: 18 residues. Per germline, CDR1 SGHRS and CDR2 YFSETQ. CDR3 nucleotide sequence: TGCGCCAGCAGCCTGGAGCGGACAGGGGGGTTTCTGGTCTATGGCTACACCTTC. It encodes CASSLERTGGFLVYGYTF.

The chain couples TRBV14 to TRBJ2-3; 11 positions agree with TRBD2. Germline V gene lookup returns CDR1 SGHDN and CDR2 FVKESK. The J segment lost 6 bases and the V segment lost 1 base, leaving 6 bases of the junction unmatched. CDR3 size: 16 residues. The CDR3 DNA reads TGTGCCAGCAGCCAAGGTCCTAGCGGGAGGACTGATACGCAGTATTTT. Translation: CASSQGPSGRTDTQYF.

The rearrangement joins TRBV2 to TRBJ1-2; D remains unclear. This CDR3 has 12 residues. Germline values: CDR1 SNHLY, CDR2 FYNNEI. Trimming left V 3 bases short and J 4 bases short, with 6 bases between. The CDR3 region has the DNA TGTGCCAGCAGTGAGCAGGTCTATGGCTACACCTTC. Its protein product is CASSEQVYGYTF.

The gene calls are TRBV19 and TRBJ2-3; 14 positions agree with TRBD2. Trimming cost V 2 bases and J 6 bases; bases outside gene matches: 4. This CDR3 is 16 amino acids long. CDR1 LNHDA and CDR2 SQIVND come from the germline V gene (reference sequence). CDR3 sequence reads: CASSIPGLAGVDTQYF. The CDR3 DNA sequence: TGTGCCAGTAGTATACCGGGACTAGCGGGGGTGGATACGCAGTATTTT.

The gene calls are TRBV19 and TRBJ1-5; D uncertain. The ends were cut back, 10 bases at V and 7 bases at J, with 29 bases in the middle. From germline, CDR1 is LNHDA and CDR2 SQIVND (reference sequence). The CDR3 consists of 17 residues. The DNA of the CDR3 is TGTGCCACCTCCTGGGGAGGTTTGGAGCCGTCGTTGCAGCCCCAGCATTTT. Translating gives CATSWGGLEPSLQPQHF.